This T cell receptor (beta chain) is from a study of CD8 T cells in ankylosing spondylitis. Study-wide findings and caveats: Disease-associated clones were CD8+ and fairly uncommon in peripheral blood. Reports say disease-linked clones showed up significantly more in matched ankylosing spondylitis synovial fluid. Earlier reports found some motif variants in synovial fluid and blood in reactive arthritis. A motif in TCR beta, a set of fewer than ten highly homologous variants, appeared characteristic of ankylosing spondylitis blood.

Germline V gene data show CDR1 as DFQATT and CDR2 as SNEGSKA (reference sequence). The CDR3 runs 14 residues. Trimming removed 6 bases at V and 3 bases at J, with 15 bases between. Of note for this clonotype: No antigen is known for it.

The authors made TCR beta libraries by quantitative 5'-RACE with molecular barcodes. Using its own MiXCR run on the 5' RACE reads, TCRdb lists one record per CDR3 protein. The repertoire holds approximately 500,000 distinct CDR3 sequences, with more than 9.5% as singletons. The receptor was derived from a male donor with ankylosing spondylitis. The chain uses TRBV20-1 and TRBJ2-1; D possibly matches TRBD1 or TRBD2 (6 bases each). Sample: blood, either unsorted or a sorted T cell fraction (not recorded which). CDR3 nucleotides: TGCAGTGCCCGGGGGCGGGAAGGCTACAATGAGCAGTTCTTC. Its translation is CSARGREGYNEQFF.